This T cell receptor (beta chain) was documented in a study of T-cell memory formation after mild COVID-19 (dated by TCRdb to the early 2020s). Broadly, across the study: TCR sequence clusters from the two donors were largely donor specific. In a couple of donors, T-cell clones that expanded and contracted after mild COVID-19 were tracked by sequencing TCRalpha and TCRbeta repertoires over time. Two young, previously healthy adult volunteers made up the cohort, one male and one female. What the work shows at the level of the full study, not this receptor alone: Clones contracting from day 15 to 85 had balanced CD4/CD8 phenotypes, while a second wave expanding from day 15 to 37 was biased towards CD4+. Contracting CD4+ clones appeared mostly in the CM and EM memory subsets, whereas CD8+ clones were enriched in EMRA. SARS-CoV-2 specificity of the second-wave clones peaking on day 37 was not confirmed. Some responding clones were found in pre-infection memory, which suggests that pre-existing cross-reactive memory T cells took part in the SARS-CoV-2 response. The study included only a couple of mild cases, and larger cohorts that include severe cases with pre-infection samples were judged to be necessary.

As concerns this clonotype: Its antigen is still unknown. The record has no base qualities; no much larger clone is one base away.

This sample was sequenced with an Illumina NovaSeq 6000. TCRalpha and TCRbeta cDNA libraries were constructed by 5'RACE with constant-segment primers, with sample barcodes and unique molecular identifiers being introduced. Trizol reagent was used to extract RNA from every sample. The libraries were amplified in two PCR steps, and the second step added a second sample barcode and Illumina TruSeq adapters. Libraries were sequenced on an Illumina NovaSeq with 2 x 150 bp paired-end reads. Per the original workflow: The reads were demultiplexed and collapsed into UMI-guided consensus sequences using migec v1.2.7. Using mixcr v2.1.11, the UMI consensuses were aligned to TRA and TRB V and J templates and assembled into clonotypes. Expanded or contracted clonotypes were those called significant by both edgeR and NoisET, with noise models trained on biological replicates. edgeR calls used a false discovery rate-adjusted p below 0.01 and a log2 fold-change threshold of 1. PCA with hierarchical clustering of max-normalized trajectories of the 1000 most abundant clonotypes was used as exploratory dynamics analysis. Separately sequenced CD4+ and CD8+ repertoires were used to assign the CD4 or CD8 phenotype of responding clones. In-frame beta chains were kept once TCRdb had trimmed the public reads at Q25 with fastp and called clones with MiXCR. Each CDR3 protein gets just one entry, which takes the most common genes and DNA from the rows behind it. These V and J calls derive from TCRdb rather than the authors' analysis. The sample has about 150,000 distinct CDR3 sequences on record, around 27% of them singletons. Roughly 24% of the sample lies in the top ten.

PBMCs were isolated by Ficoll-Paque density gradient centrifugation. From the germline V gene (reference sequence), CDR1 is MNHNY and CDR2 is SVGAGI. Reading from cysteine to phenylalanine, the CDR3 counts 17 amino acids. The retained sequence is limited to the CDR3, 51 bases, with the frame set at the first base. The V end loses 0 bases and the J end loses 5 bases, and a stretch of 19 bases separates them. The TCR was taken from an adult woman who had mild COVID-19 (a few samples of this study predate the infection). The sample titles of this study are shuffled in the database, so cell type and time point are left out; the donor was told from shared clones. The V gene is TRBV6-6 and the J gene is TRBJ2-5; the D gene assignment is ambiguous. The sequenced sample consisted of PBMCs or a T cell subset sorted from them (not recorded which). CDR3 protein: CASSYSKDPGGRETQYF. The sequenced DNA is TGTGCCAGCAGTTACTCGAAGGATCCGGGTGGGCGGGAGACCCAGTACTTC.